Each of the 13 T cell receptor beta chains below was sequenced from the same sample in a study of blood T cell repertoires in COVID-19. Clones were sequenced by immunoSEQ multiplex PCR, and TCRdb holds only the in-frame ones, with some missing. In the table there are about 270,000 clones, more than 85% of which are singletons. The material sequenced was PBMCs or T cells enriched from blood (not recorded which). The source of these receptors is a man in his forties or fifties who had been exposed to COVID-19.

CDR3 bases: TGCAGCGTTGAATCTAGAAAGTCCTACAATGAGCAGTTCTTC. It encodes CSVESRKSYNEQFF. The V call is TRBV29-1, the J call TRBJ2-1; D gene unclear. This CDR3 has 14 residues. Looked up from germline, CDR1 is SQVTM and CDR2 is ANQGSEA. Trimming pared 2 bases from V and 1 base from J, leaving 9 bases between.

The chain couples TRBV18 to TRBJ2-7; D unresolved. Germline CDR1 and CDR2: KGHSH and LQKENI. CDR3 length: 14 amino acids. Trimming left V 3 bases short and J 0 bases short, with 9 bases between. The CDR3 reads CASSPGSGSYEQYF. DNA of the CDR3: TGTGCCAGCTCACCGGGTTCAGGCTCCTACGAGCAGTACTTC.

This clone appeared a single time. The genes are TRBV2 and TRBJ2-1; 12 bases are a match to TRBD2. V lost 6 bases to trimming and J lost 8 bases; unmatched junction nucleotides: 5. Germline V lookup: CDR1 SNHLY, CDR2 FYNNEI. This CDR3 is built from 14 residues. Here the CDR3 DNA reads TGTGCCAGCAGGGGGACTAGCGGGTCCCATGAGCAGTTCTTC. Its protein product is CASRGTSGSHEQFF.

This chain joins TRBV4-2 and TRBJ2-3, with 8 bases aligning to TRBD2. With 0 bases clipped from V and 0 bases from J, the junction kept 11 bases outside the gene matches. The V gene's germline CDR1 is LGHNA and CDR2 YNFKEQ. There are 19 residues in the CDR3. The CDR3 DNA follows: TGTGCCAGCAGCCAAGAACCAGGACTAGCCTATTCTAGCACAGATACGCAGTATTTT. Protein: CASSQEPGLAYSSTDTQYF.

The chain is built from TRBV18 and TRBJ1-3, with no clear D. The V gene's germline CDR1 is KGHSH and CDR2 LQKENI. This CDR3 comprises 15 residues. V shed 5 bases and J shed 0 bases, with 11 bases lying between them. Here the CDR3 reads CASSVSGSSGNTIYF. The CDR3 DNA is TGTGCCAGCTCAGTTTCGGGAAGCTCTGGAAACACCATATATTTT.

This sequence joins TRBV6-5 and TRBJ2-5; D is unclear. V was trimmed by 6 bases and J by 5 bases, leaving 10 bases between them. CDR3 size: 12 residues. Germline CDR1 MNHEY, CDR2 SVGAGI. CDR3 sequence: CASSHPQETQYF. In DNA form, the CDR3 reads TGTGCCAGCAGCCACCCCCAGGAGACCCAGTACTTC.

J is TRBJ1-5 and V is TRBV6-1; D might be TRBD1 (5 bases). Germline V gene sequence: CDR1 MNHNS, CDR2 SASEGT. The CDR3 has 14 residues. V was trimmed by 0 bases and J by 7 bases, leaving 10 bases between them. This CDR3 is CASSEARGAQPQHF. For the CDR3, the DNA is TGTGCCAGCAGTGAAGCGCGCGGGGCACAGCCCCAGCATTTT.

This clone was found once. The rearrangement links TRBV5-1 to TRBJ2-7; D gene unclear. The CDR3 loop spans 15 amino acids. Looked up from germline, CDR1 is SGHRS and CDR2 is YFSETQ. V was trimmed by 4 bases and J by 2 bases, leaving 16 bases between them. The CDR3 region is CASSPQTLGAYEQYF. DNA of the CDR3: TGCGCCAGCAGCCCCCAGACCCTGGGCGCCTACGAGCAGTACTTC.

The chain joins TRBV11-2 to TRBJ1-1; D is uncertain. Per germline, CDR1 SGHAT and CDR2 FQNNGV. Trimming left V 4 bases short and J 0 bases short, with 12 bases between. The CDR3 covers 15 residues. The CDR3 loop is CASSSGWELNTEAFF. CDR3 nucleotide sequence: TGTGCCAGCAGCTCAGGTTGGGAGTTGAACACTGAAGCTTTCTTT.

The V and J genes are TRBV19 and TRBJ1-1, with D maybe TRBD1 (6 bases). Trimming removed 1 base from V and 2 bases from J, with 11 bases in between. This CDR3 has 15 residues. Germline V gene sequence: CDR1 LNHDA, CDR2 SQIVND (reference sequence). The CDR3 nucleotides read TGTGCCAGTAGTATAGCCGCAGGGGCAAACACTGAAGCTTTCTTT. Encoded protein: CASSIAAGANTEAFF.

This chain connects TRBV19 to TRBJ1-2; TRBD1 matches 7 bases. Germline V gene lookup returns CDR1 LNHDA and CDR2 SQIVND (reference sequence). CDR3 length: 17 residues. V shed 8 bases and J 0 bases; nucleotides not matched to a gene: 15. DNA of the CDR3: TGTGCCAGTCGCAATCCGCGACAGGGCCTTACTAACTATGGCTACACCTTC. This gives the protein CASRNPRQGLTNYGYTF.

This chain joins TRBV4-2 and TRBJ1-2; 9 positions agree with TRBD1. The germline CDR1 and CDR2 sequences are LGHNA and YNFKEQ. CDR3 length: 18 residues. Losses at the gene ends were 0 bases for V and 2 bases for J; bases not matched to a gene: 10. The CDR3: CASSQDEETGGGNYGYTF. CDR3 nucleotide sequence: TGTGCCAGCAGCCAAGATGAGGAGACAGGGGGAGGGAACTATGGCTACACCTTC.

CDR3 region: CASSLYGQSSGNTIYF. CDR3 bases: TGTGCCAGCAGCTTGTACGGACAGAGCTCTGGAAACACCATATATTTT. The J gene is TRBJ1-3, the V gene TRBV5-6, with TRBD1 as a possible D gene (6 bases). The CDR3 covers 16 residues. V lost 1 base, J lost 0 bases, and 11 bases lay in between. Germline loops: CDR1 SGHDT, CDR2 YYEEEE.